Described below is a single TCR beta chain sequence and its context. The sample belongs to a study of blood T cell repertoires in COVID-19. Study-wide context: Acute and convalescent COVID-19 samples came from the United States, Italy and Spain. From T cells, B-cell-depleted T cells, or PBMCs came the material, which was cDNA or gDNA.

The CDR3 is made up of 15 amino acids. V was cut by 6 bases and J by 4 bases, with 13 bases left in between. From germline, CDR1 is SGHAT and CDR2 FQNNGV. Generated by immunoSEQ multiplex PCR, the TCRdb table keeps only in-frame clones and is missing some. The top ten clones hold 5% to 6% of a sample with some 250,000 clones, around four fifths of them seen once. The gene calls are TRBV11-2 and TRBJ1-6, with D hard to call. The sequenced sample consisted of peripheral blood. This TCR derives from a man older than 75 with acute or convalescent COVID-19. CDR3 sequence reads: CASRDWRAYNSPLHF. The CDR3 coding sequence is TGTGCCAGCAGGGATTGGAGGGCGTATAATTCACCCCTCCACTTT.